Sequencing of this T cell receptor (beta chain) was carried out in a study of cytomegalovirus exposure and HLA in healthy donors. Study results and caveats: Later analysis indicated greater clonal expansion among HLA-associated TCR beta chains than among equally common other chains. Overall, approximately 180 TCR beta chains were annotated as cytomegalovirus-associated. A link between a missense DCLRE1C variant and TCR beta V- and J-gene trimming emerged from a later analysis.

The PCR ran on 60 Vbeta and 13 Jbeta primers. Measured with immunoSEQ multiplex PCR; TCRdb has only the in-frame clones, and not every one. The profile shows 150,000 to 250,000 clones, 65% to 85% of them singletons. Donors sampled were nominally healthy, though unrecorded immune exposures were likely. Comment on this clone: Its target is unknown.

Germline CDR1 and CDR2: MGHDK and SYGVNS. The CDR3 is 14 residues long. The V end lost 4 bases, the J end lost 9 bases, and 17 bases lay between the germline ends. The receptor was derived from a boy aged 2 to 10 in good health and CMV-seronegative. The genes are TRBV25-1 and TRBJ2-3, with D maybe TRBD2 (5 bases). Sequencing was done on a sample of PBMCs. The CDR3 loop reads CASSGRRSPGTQYF. The CDR3 nucleotides are TGTGCCAGCAGTGGGCGACGGTCCCCGGGGACGCAGTATTTT.